These 32 T cell receptor beta chains came from one sample sequenced in a study of blood T cell repertoires in COVID-19. The method was immunoSEQ multiplex PCR; TCRdb's version includes in-frame clones alone and lacks a portion of them. This sample yields 210,000 or so clones, of which over 75% are seen a single time; nearly 7.5% belongs to the top ten. The sample consisted of PBMCs or T cells enriched from blood (not recorded which). The receptors were gathered from a woman between 40 and 55 years old with acute COVID-19.

This sequence joins TRBV27 and TRBJ2-5, with D tentatively TRBD2 (6 bases). Trimming removed 5 bases from V and 1 base from J, with 17 bases in between. CDR3 length: 16 amino acids. CDR1 is MNHEY and CDR2 is SMNVEV in the germline V gene (reference sequence). CDR3 DNA: TGTGCCAGCAGTCGCTGGGAGGATGGAATCCAAGAGACCCAGTACTTC. Protein product: CASSRWEDGIQETQYF.

This clone showed up just once. The chain uses TRBV10-3 and TRBJ2-3, with D tentatively TRBD2 (6 bases). CDR3 size: 15 residues. The germline V and J ends were trimmed by 0 bases and 4 bases, with 11 bases remaining between them. The V gene's germline CDR1 is ENHRY and CDR2 SYGVKD. CDR3 nucleotides: TGTGCCATCAGTGAGTCCCTTAGCGGTTCAGATACGCAGTATTTT. This sequence encodes CAISESLSGSDTQYF.

This clone has just a few counts. This rearrangement joins TRBV19 to TRBJ1-2; 7 nucleotides line up with TRBD1. CDR1 and CDR2 (germline): LNHDA, SQIVND (reference sequence). The CDR3 has 13 amino acids. Unmatched junction bases numbered 10, after V lost 7 bases and J lost 8 bases. CDR3 in DNA: TGTGCCAGTACCCATACAGGGGTAGAGGGCTACACCTTC. This sequence encodes CASTHTGVEGYTF.

The table lists this clone with a few counts. The rearrangement links TRBV5-1 to TRBJ1-1; D remains ambiguous. This CDR3 comprises 15 residues. Trimming left V 4 bases short and J 4 bases short, with 17 bases between. Germline V CDR1 and CDR2: SGHRS, YFSETQ. CDR3 coding DNA: TGCGCCAGCAGCGAGACCGGGAGAAGTAGCACTGAAGCTTTCTTT. Translated, it gives CASSETGRSSTEAFF.

The chain employs TRBV9 and TRBJ2-3; TRBD2 matches at 8 bases. The ends lost 3 bases at V and 3 bases at J; junction bases unmatched: 9. Germline CDR1 is SGDLS and CDR2 is YYNGEE. This CDR3 is 16 amino acids long. The CDR3 nucleotides are TGTGCCAGCAGCGAAATGCCGGGACTAGGTACAGATACGCAGTATTTT. Translated: CASSEMPGLGTDTQYF.

This clone is a singleton in its sample. This chain connects TRBV28 to TRBJ2-7; TRBD2 matches 14 bases. The CDR3 covers 16 residues. V was clipped by 6 bases and J by 6 bases; unmatched bases: 10. Germline-derived CDR1 and CDR2 are MDHEN and SYDVKM. The CDR3 is CASSSGTSGSWGEQYF. CDR3 DNA: TGTGCCAGCAGCTCCGGGACTAGCGGGAGTTGGGGCGAGCAGTACTTC.

This sequence joins TRBV28 and TRBJ2-3; TRBD2 aligns across 8 bases. CDR1 MDHEN and CDR2 SYDVKM come from the germline V gene. Losses at the gene ends were 5 bases for V and 3 bases for J; bases not matched to a gene: 16. The CDR3 runs 18 residues. This CDR3 is CASSDSPGLGSGTDTQYF. Written as DNA, the CDR3 is TGTGCCAGCAGTGACTCCCCGGGACTAGGGTCGGGGACAGATACGCAGTATTTT.

The rearrangement joins TRBV5-6 to TRBJ2-3, with D tentatively TRBD2 (6 bases). This CDR3 comprises 14 residues. The germline V gene has CDR1 SGHDT and CDR2 YYEEEE. Trimming pared 0 bases from V and 4 bases from J, leaving 9 bases between. Here the CDR3 DNA reads TGTGCCAGCAGCTTGGCCCGGGGGTCAGATACGCAGTATTTT. It encodes CASSLARGSDTQYF. The complete variable domain, with remaining parts taken from reference TRBV5-6 and TRBJ2-3, reads DAGVTQSPTHLIKTRGQQVTLRCSPKSGHDTVSWYQQALGQGPQFIFQYYEEEERQRGNFPDRFSGHQFPNYSSELNVNALLLGDSALYLCASSLARGSDTQYFGPGTRLTVL.

This sequence joins TRBV7-9 and TRBJ1-5, with 10 bases fitting TRBD1. Germline V gene lookup returns CDR1 SEHNR and CDR2 FQNEAQ (reference sequence). The CDR3 extends over 15 amino acids. The V segment lost 3 bases and the J segment 6 bases; nucleotides outside the gene matches: 5. The CDR3 nucleotides are TGTGCCAGCAGCTTTTCCGGGACAGGGGTTCAGCCCCAGCATTTT. Encoded protein: CASSFSGTGVQPQHF.

The rearrangement joins TRBV28 to TRBJ1-5; possible D gene TRBD1, 5 bases. CDR3 length: 12 residues. Germline V gene data show CDR1 as MDHEN and CDR2 as SYDVKM. V shed 6 bases and J shed 3 bases, with 6 bases lying between them. The CDR3 is CASRGPNQPQHF. Here the CDR3 DNA reads TGTGCCAGCAGGGGGCCCAATCAGCCCCAGCATTTT.

The genes are TRBV24-1 and TRBJ2-5; 7 nucleotides match TRBD1. The CDR3 loop spans 14 amino acids. Germline values: CDR1 KGHDR, CDR2 SFDVKD. The trim removed 2 bases at V and 6 bases at J, leaving 5 bases unmatched. The DNA for the CDR3 is TGTGCCACCAGTGATTCCCGACAGGGAAAGACCCAGTACTTC. Translating it yields CATSDSRQGKTQYF.

This clone was observed many times. This sequence joins TRBV11-2 and TRBJ2-1; tentatively, D is TRBD2 (5 bases). The CDR3 sequence is 13 residues long. V was cut by 5 bases and J by 4 bases, with 9 bases left in between. Germline CDR1 is SGHAT and CDR2 is FQNNGV. The CDR3, as DNA: TGTGCCAGCAGCACCGGGGAGTACAATGAGCAGTTCTTC. Its protein is CASSTGEYNEQFF.

In its sample, this clone was seen many times. This chain links TRBV9 with TRBJ1-4; maybe TRBD1 (6 bases). Germline CDR1 reads SGDLS; CDR2 reads YYNGEE. Trimming took off 7 bases at V and 2 bases at J, with 12 bases between the two ends. The CDR3 totals 14 residues. CDR3 region: CASGATGTNEKLFF. The CDR3 DNA sequence: TGTGCCAGCGGGGCGACAGGCACTAATGAAAAACTGTTTTTT.

The chain has TRBV6-5 and TRBJ1-1, with 8 bases identical to TRBD1. The length of the CDR3 is 13 residues. Per germline, CDR1 MNHEY and CDR2 SVGAGI. The ends lost 5 bases at V and 4 bases at J; junction bases unmatched: 3. Here the CDR3 reads CASSKTGVTEAFF. CDR3 DNA sequence: TGTGCCAGCAGTAAGACAGGGGTCACTGAAGCTTTCTTT.

In its sample, this clone was seen once. CDR3 loop: CASSLALRGSRGYTF. The DNA for the CDR3 is TGTGCCAGCAGTTTAGCCCTGCGGGGGAGCCGGGGCTACACCTTC. The chain is built from TRBV28 and TRBJ1-2, with D perhaps matching TRBD1 (5 bases). The CDR3 extends over 15 amino acids. V was shortened by 2 bases and J by 8 bases, with 18 bases between the two germline ends. Germline assignment: CDR1 MDHEN and CDR2 SYDVKM.

The rearrangement uses TRBV4-1 and TRBJ2-3; 14 nucleotides line up with TRBD2. This CDR3 spans 17 amino acids. The junction had 3 bases not matched to a gene; V was cut back by 1 base and J by 3 bases. Germline-derived CDR1 and CDR2 are MGHRA and YSYEKL. The CDR3 region has the DNA TGCGCCAGCAGCCAAGGACTAGCGGGAGGGCCAACAGATACGCAGTATTTT. Translating gives CASSQGLAGGPTDTQYF.

This rearrangement joins TRBV6-5 to TRBJ1-6, with D perhaps matching TRBD1 (5 bases). Trimming pared 7 bases from V and 0 bases from J, leaving 10 bases between. Germline CDR1 is MNHEY and CDR2 is SVGAGI. This CDR3 spans 15 amino acids. CDR3 residues: CASMGGSSYNSPLHF. The CDR3 nucleotides read TGTGCCAGCATGGGGGGAAGCTCCTATAATTCACCCCTCCACTTT.

Written as DNA, the CDR3 is TGTGCCAGCAGTTCCAACCGGGGTCTCGCCACCGGGCCCCAGCATTTT. This translates into CASSSNRGLATGPQHF. The V gene is TRBV28, the J gene TRBJ1-5; no clear D gene. Trimming shortened V by 4 bases and J by 9 bases, and 22 bases separated the two germline ends. CDR1 and CDR2 from the germline V gene are MDHEN and SYDVKM. CDR3 length equals 16 residues.

The rearrangement joins TRBV28 to TRBJ2-2; the D gene is possibly TRBD2 (5 bases). This CDR3 has 16 residues. The V gene's germline CDR1 is MDHEN and CDR2 SYDVKM. V gave up 3 bases and J gave up 0 bases, with 11 bases separating them. CDR3 region: CASSFVALANTGELFF. DNA of the CDR3: TGTGCCAGCAGTTTCGTAGCGCTCGCGAACACCGGGGAGCTGTTTTTT.

The sample holds one count of this clone. This chain joins TRBV13 and TRBJ2-3, with a possible D match to TRBD1 (5 bases). CDR3 length: 15 residues. Germline V gene lookup returns CDR1 PRHDT and CDR2 FYEKMQ (reference sequence). The V gene lost 1 base and the J gene lost 1 base, with 9 bases spanning the gap. The chain's CDR3 is CASSLVGAGTDTQYF. The DNA for the CDR3 is TGTGCCAGCAGCTTAGTTGGGGCAGGCACAGATACGCAGTATTTT.

This clone has more than one count but fewer than ten. This sequence joins TRBV30 and TRBJ1-5, with a weak D call TRBD1 (6 bases). Germline loops: CDR1 GTSNPN, CDR2 SVGIG (reference sequence). The CDR3 sequence is 14 residues long. V was shortened by 4 bases and J by 2 bases, with 12 bases between the two germline ends. The CDR3 loop reads CAWNLPGGNQPQHF. CDR3 DNA sequence: TGTGCCTGGAATCTCCCAGGGGGCAATCAGCCCCAGCATTTT.

The rearrangement uses TRBV3-1 (or the pseudogene TRBV3-2) and TRBJ2-1; TRBD2 agrees at 14 bases. Germline-derived CDR1 and CDR2 are LGHDT and YNNKEL (reference sequence). The CDR3 totals 17 residues. V shed 6 bases, J shed 7 bases, and the junction held 11 bases outside the gene matches. The CDR3 region is CASSTFKGLAGDNEQFF. The CDR3 region has the DNA TGTGCCAGCAGTACTTTTAAGGGACTAGCGGGGGATAATGAGCAGTTCTTC.

The chain carries TRBV11-2 and TRBJ1-1; D is unresolved. Germline V gene data show CDR1 as SGHAT and CDR2 as FQNNGV. This CDR3 has 15 residues. Trimming removed 1 base from V and 3 bases from J, with 12 bases in between. The CDR3 here is CASSLVSGIHTEAFF. As DNA, the CDR3 is TGTGCCAGCAGCTTAGTCTCGGGGATTCACACTGAAGCTTTCTTT.

DNA for the CDR3: TGTGCCTGTCCACAGGGGGTGGGTGGCTACACCTTC. Its protein is CACPQGVGGYTF. The genes are TRBV30 and TRBJ1-2; 8 bases agree with TRBD1. The CDR3 has 12 amino acids. Germline CDR1 reads GTSNPN; CDR2 reads SVGIG (reference sequence). V gave up 6 bases and J gave up 7 bases; unmatched junction bases: 7.

The chain employs TRBV27 and TRBJ1-2; 11 bases are shared with TRBD1. The CDR3 loop spans 18 amino acids. Germline V lookup: CDR1 MNHEY, CDR2 SMNVEV (reference sequence). With V trimmed by 2 bases and J by 8 bases, 16 bases remained unmatched. The CDR3 DNA sequence: TGTGCCAGCAGTTTAGATCACCCCAGGGCCGGGACAGGGGGGGGCTACACCTTC. Protein sequence: CASSLDHPRAGTGGGYTF.

This clone came up once. The chain joins TRBV25-1 to TRBJ2-7, with TRBD2 identical over 7 bases. The germline V gene encodes CDR1 MGHDK and CDR2 SYGVNS. There are 14 residues in the CDR3. V dropped 0 bases and J dropped 6; count of bases not matched to a gene: 5. The CDR3 loop is CASSEYAGEGEQYF. The CDR3 region has the DNA TGTGCCAGCAGTGAATATGCGGGGGAGGGCGAGCAGTACTTC.

This clone was recorded at least ten times. The chain couples TRBV4-1 to TRBJ2-2, with D maybe TRBD2 (6 bases). The CDR3 spans 15 residues. V lost 2 bases and J lost 7, with 14 bases in between. Per germline, CDR1 MGHRA and CDR2 YSYEKL. The CDR3 spells CASSQMGGGVGELFF. In nucleotides, the CDR3 is TGCGCCAGCAGCCAAATGGGAGGAGGGGTCGGGGAGCTGTTTTTT.

V usage is TRBV28 and J usage is TRBJ1-1; the D is unclear. V was trimmed by 1 base and J by 3 bases, leaving 3 bases between them. There are 12 residues in the CDR3. CDR1 is MDHEN, CDR2 SYDVKM, per germline. The CDR3 protein is CASSLSYTEAFF. CDR3 coding DNA: TGTGCCAGCAGTTTATCATACACTGAAGCTTTCTTT.

This sequence joins TRBV27 and TRBJ2-7, with a weak D call TRBD1 (6 bases). This CDR3 comprises 13 residues. The V gene's germline CDR1 is MNHEY and CDR2 SMNVEV (reference sequence). The V and J ends lost 4 bases and 6 bases respectively, with 13 bases between them. CDR3 bases: TGTGCCAGCAGTTCCACGGGACAAGGCGAGCAGTACTTC. This translates into CASSSTGQGEQYF.

The chain couples TRBV5-1 to TRBJ2-1, with TRBD1 matching 11 bases. This CDR3 has 15 amino acids. Germline V gene lookup returns CDR1 SGHRS and CDR2 YFSETQ. The ends lost 4 bases at V and 2 bases at J; junction bases unmatched: 2. The CDR3 spells CASSRGQGAYNEQFF. In nucleotides, the CDR3 is TGCGCCAGCAGCCGGGGACAGGGGGCCTACAATGAGCAGTTCTTC.

The chain uses TRBV14 and TRBJ1-4; 9 nucleotides agree with TRBD1. From germline, CDR1 is SGHDN and CDR2 FVKESK. The CDR3 contains 14 residues. V trimming: 4 bases; J trimming: 8 bases; junction bases outside the gene matches: 5. CDR3 nucleotide sequence: TGTGCCAGCAGCCCGGGACAGGGTCCCGAAAAACTGTTTTTT. Residues: CASSPGQGPEKLFF. Complete variable domain (other parts from reference TRBV14 and TRBJ1-4): EAGVTQFPSHSVIEKGQTVTLRCDPISGHDNLYWYRRVMGKEIKFLLHFVKESKQDESGMPNNRFLAERTGGTYSTLKVQPAELEDSGVYFCASSPGQGPEKLFFGSGTQLSVL.

The sample holds one count of this clone. J is TRBJ1-1 and V is TRBV29-1; the D gene is possibly TRBD1 (5 bases). Trimming shortened V by 4 bases and J by 3 bases, and 12 bases separated the two germline ends. The CDR3 consists of 13 residues. Germline values: CDR1 SQVTM, CDR2 ANQGSEA. The DNA for the CDR3 is TGCAGCGTTGCACTGGGGGGGGACACTGAAGCTTTCTTT. This codes for CSVALGGDTEAFF.